This T cell receptor (beta chain) derives from a study of shared clonotypes between healthy human individuals. In the case of this clone: Its antigen is unidentified.

Study results and limitations: How much donors shared clonotypes was expected to be affected by sequencing depth.

Germline CDR1 reads SGHAT; CDR2 reads FQNNGV. The CDR3 totals 13 residues. The J segment lost 2 bases and the V segment lost 8 bases, leaving 4 bases of the junction unmatched. CD45RO negativity and positive selection for CCR7 defined naive CD8 cells, a population that excluded terminally differentiated effector memory CD45RA+ cells. Approximately 210 ng DNA, 30,000 or so T cell genomes, went into each sorted-subset replicate PCR. TCRdb keeps only in-frame clones here, not all; method: immunoSEQ multiplex PCR. The sample contains about 1,800,000 clones, approximately 95% of which appear only once. Sequencing was done on a sample of naive CD8+ T cells sorted from blood. The sequence was collected from a man younger than 35 in good health. The chain is built from TRBV11-2 and TRBJ2-3, with TRBD1 identical over 7 bases. CDR3 amino acids: CASRGTVTDTQYF. CDR3 sequence (DNA): TGTGCCAGCCGAGGGACAGTCACAGATACGCAGTATTTT. The entire variable domain, with the rest obtained from reference TRBV11-2 and TRBJ2-3, is as follows: EAGVAQSPRYKIIEKRQSVAFWCNPISGHATLYWYQQILGQGPKLLIQFQNNGVVDDSQLPKDRFSAERLKGVDSTLKIQPAKLEDSAVYLCASRGTVTDTQYFGPGTRLTVL.